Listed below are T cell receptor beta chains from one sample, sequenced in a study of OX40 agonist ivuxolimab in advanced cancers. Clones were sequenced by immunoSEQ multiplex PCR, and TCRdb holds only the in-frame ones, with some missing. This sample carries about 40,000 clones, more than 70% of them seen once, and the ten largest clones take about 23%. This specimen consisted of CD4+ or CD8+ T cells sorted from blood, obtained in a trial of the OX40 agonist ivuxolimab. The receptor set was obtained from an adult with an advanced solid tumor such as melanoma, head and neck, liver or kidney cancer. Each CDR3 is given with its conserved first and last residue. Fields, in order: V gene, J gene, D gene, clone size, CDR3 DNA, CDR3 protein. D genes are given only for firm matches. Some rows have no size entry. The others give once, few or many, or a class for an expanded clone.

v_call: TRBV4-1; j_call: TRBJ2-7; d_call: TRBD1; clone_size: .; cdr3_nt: TGCGCCAGCAGCCAAGATGGGGACAGTCATTCCTACGAGCAGTACTTC; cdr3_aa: CASSQDGDSHSYEQYF
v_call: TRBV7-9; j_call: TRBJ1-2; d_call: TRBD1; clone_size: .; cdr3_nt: TGTGCCAGCAGCTCAGGACAGGGGGATGGCTACACCTTC; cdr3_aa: CASSSGQGDGYTF
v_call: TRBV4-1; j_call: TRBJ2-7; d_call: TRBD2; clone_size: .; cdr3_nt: TGCGCCAGCAGCCAAGATGCGGGGGACGAGCAGCACTTC; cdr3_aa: CASSQDAGDEQHF
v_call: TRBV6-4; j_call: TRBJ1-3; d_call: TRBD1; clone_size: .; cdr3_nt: TGTGCCGCCAAAGAGGGGGACAGTAGAAACACCATATATTTT; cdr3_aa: CAAKEGDSRNTIYF
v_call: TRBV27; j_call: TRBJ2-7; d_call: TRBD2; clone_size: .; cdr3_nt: TGTGCCAGCGGGGTGGGCGGGAGGACATCCTACGAGCAGTACTTC; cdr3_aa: CASGVGGRTSYEQYF
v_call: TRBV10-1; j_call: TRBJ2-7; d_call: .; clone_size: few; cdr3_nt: TGCGCCAGCAGTGCGGGGATCTACGAGCAGTACTTC; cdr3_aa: CASSAGIYEQYF
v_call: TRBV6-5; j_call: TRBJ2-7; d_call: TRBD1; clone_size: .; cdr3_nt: TGTGCCAGCAGTTTGACAGGGTCCTACGAGCAGTACTTC; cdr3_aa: CASSLTGSYEQYF
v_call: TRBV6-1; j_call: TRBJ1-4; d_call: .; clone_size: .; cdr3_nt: TGTGCCAGCAGTGAAGACAGCGCGGATGAAAAACTGTTTTTT; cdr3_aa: CASSEDSADEKLFF
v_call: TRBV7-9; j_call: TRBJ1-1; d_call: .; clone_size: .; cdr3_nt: TGTGCCAGCACCCGTGGCCTTGAAGCTTTCTTT; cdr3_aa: CASTRGLEAFF
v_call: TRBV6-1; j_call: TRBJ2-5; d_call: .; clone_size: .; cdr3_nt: TGTGCCAGCCGGGAGCGGGACCAAGAGACCCAGTACTTC; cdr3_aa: CASRERDQETQYF
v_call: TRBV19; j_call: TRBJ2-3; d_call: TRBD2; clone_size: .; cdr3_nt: TGTGCCAGTAGTATCATAGCGGGAGGCACAGATACGCAGTATTTT; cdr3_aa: CASSIIAGGTDTQYF
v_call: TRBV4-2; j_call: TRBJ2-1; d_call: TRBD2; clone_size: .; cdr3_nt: TGTGCCAGCAGCCAAGAAGGGGACTACACGCCTTTCAATGAGCAGTTCTTC; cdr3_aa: CASSQEGDYTPFNEQFF
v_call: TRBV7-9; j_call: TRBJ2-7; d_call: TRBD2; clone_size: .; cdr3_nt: TGTGCCAGCAGCTTGGGCGGGAGGGTCGAGCAGTACTTC; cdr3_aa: CASSLGGRVEQYF
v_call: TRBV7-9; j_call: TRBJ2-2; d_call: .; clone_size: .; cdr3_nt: TGTGCCAGCAGCGCAAGAGATGCTGGGAACACCGGGGAGCTGTTTTTT; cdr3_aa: CASSARDAGNTGELFF
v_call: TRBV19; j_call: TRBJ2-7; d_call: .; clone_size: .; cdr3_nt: TGTGCCAGTAGTATATTCGGGGAAACCTACGAGCAGTACTTC; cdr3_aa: CASSIFGETYEQYF
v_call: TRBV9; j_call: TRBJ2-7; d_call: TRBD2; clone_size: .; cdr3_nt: TGTGCCAGCAGCGCCCTAGGGAGGACTAGCGGCTCCTACGAGCAGTACTTC; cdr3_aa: CASSALGRTSGSYEQYF
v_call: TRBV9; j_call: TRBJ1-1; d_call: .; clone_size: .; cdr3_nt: TGTGCCAGCAGCGGTGGTCTCGGGAACACTGAAGCTTTCTTT; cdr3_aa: CASSGGLGNTEAFF
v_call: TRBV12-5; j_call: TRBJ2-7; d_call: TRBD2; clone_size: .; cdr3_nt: TGTGCTAGTGGTTTGGTCCTCCTAGCGGGAGGTCTGGCCGACGAGCAGTACTTC; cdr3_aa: CASGLVLLAGGLADEQYF
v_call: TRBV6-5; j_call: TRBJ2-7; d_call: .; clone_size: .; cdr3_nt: TGTGCCAGCAGTCTGGGCAGTACCTACGAGCAGTACTTC; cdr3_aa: CASSLGSTYEQYF
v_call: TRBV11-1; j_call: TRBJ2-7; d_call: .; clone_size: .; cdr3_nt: TGTGCCAGCAGCTTACGGGACGGATCCTACGAGCAGTACTTC; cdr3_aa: CASSLRDGSYEQYF
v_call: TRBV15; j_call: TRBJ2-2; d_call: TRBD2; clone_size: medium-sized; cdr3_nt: TGTGCCACCACATTAGCGGGAGGGCACACCGGGGAGCTGTTTTTT; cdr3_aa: CATTLAGGHTGELFF
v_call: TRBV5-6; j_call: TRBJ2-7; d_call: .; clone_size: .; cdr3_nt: TGTGCCAGCAGCTTGGGCAGAAAAGGATACGAGCAGTACTTC; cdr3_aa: CASSLGRKGYEQYF
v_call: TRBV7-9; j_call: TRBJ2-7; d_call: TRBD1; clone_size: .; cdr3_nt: TGTGCCAGCAGCCTGGGGACAGGACCCTACGAGCAGTACTTC; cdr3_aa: CASSLGTGPYEQYF
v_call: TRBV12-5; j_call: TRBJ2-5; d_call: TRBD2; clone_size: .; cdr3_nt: TGTGCTAGTGGTTCCGGGACTAGCGGGATCCAAGAGACCCAGTACTTC; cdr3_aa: CASGSGTSGIQETQYF